This entry is about one TCR beta chain. Noted treatment: preoperative locoregional IRX-2 cytokine immunotherapy. This phase Ib study tested locoregional IRX-2 cytokine immunotherapy given before surgery. V shed 4 bases and J 2 bases; nucleotides not matched to a gene: 11. The CDR3 spans 17 residues. The protocol was immunoSEQ multiplex PCR, while the TCRdb copy is restricted to in-frame clones and leaves out a portion. The sample consists of around 10,000 clones, around 86% of them appearing once. The sample comes from a study of preoperative IRX-2 immunotherapy in early breast cancer. The input for sequencing was lymph node tissue, taken before IRX-2 immunotherapy. The genes are TRBV7-1 and TRBJ2-1; 7 bases are shared with TRBD2. TRBV7-1 has ORF status, its function being uncertain. This receptor was identified in a human donor with breast cancer. The CDR3 sequence: CASSLVRGLYTYNEQFF. CDR3 DNA sequence: TGTGCCAGCAGCTTAGTTCGGGGACTATACACCTACAATGAGCAGTTCTTC.